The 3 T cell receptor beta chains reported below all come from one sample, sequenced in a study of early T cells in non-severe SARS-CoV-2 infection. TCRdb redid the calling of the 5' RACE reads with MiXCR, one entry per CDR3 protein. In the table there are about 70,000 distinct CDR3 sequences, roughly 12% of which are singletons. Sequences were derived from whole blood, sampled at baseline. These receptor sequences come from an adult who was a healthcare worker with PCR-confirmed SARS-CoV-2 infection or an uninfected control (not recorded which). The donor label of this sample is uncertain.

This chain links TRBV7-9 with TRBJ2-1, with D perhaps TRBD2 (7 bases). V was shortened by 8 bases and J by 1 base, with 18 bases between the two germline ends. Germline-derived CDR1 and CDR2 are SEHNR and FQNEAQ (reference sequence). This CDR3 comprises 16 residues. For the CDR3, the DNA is TGTGCCAGCCGAACCCCGGGGGGCGGATCCTACAATGAGCAGTTCTTC. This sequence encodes CASRTPGGGSYNEQFF.

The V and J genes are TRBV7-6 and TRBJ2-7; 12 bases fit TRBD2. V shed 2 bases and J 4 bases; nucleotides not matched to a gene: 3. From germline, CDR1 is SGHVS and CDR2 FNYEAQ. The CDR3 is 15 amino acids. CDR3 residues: CASSLSGTSGYEQYF. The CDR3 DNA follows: TGTGCCAGCAGCTTATCCGGGACTAGCGGGTACGAGCAGTACTTC.

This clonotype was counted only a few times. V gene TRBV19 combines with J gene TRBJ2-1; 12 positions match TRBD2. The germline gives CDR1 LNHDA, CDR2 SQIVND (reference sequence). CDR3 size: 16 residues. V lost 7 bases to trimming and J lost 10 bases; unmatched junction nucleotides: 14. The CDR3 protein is CASTQTQLAGGSEQFF. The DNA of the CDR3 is TGTGCCAGTACCCAAACGCAACTAGCGGGGGGATCAGAGCAGTTCTTC.